This T cell receptor (beta chain) is from a study of T cells in Graves' hyperthyroidism and ophthalmopathy (dated by TCRdb to about 2019). In terms of the full investigation: Peripheral blood was collected at initial diagnosis, before any treatment. For training and testing, the 100 or so patients in the discovery cohort were randomly divided in a 7:3 ratio. A discovery cohort of roughly 96 patients, roughly 45 with Graves' ophthalmopathy and approximately 57 with stable Graves' hyperthyroidism, was used to find distinguishing TCR V-J signatures. Prospective prediction of ophthalmopathy was tested in an independent validation cohort consisting of 18 to 20 hyperthyroidism patients and around 16 patients who later progressed to ophthalmopathy. After blood sampling, hyperthyroidism patients were treated with methimazole at a starting dose of 30 mg daily, and ophthalmopathy patients were treated with high-dose intravenous methylprednisolone. TCR Vbeta CDR3 sequencing of approximately 140 peripheral blood samples (under 45 ophthalmopathy, around 80 hyperthyroidism and roughly 17 progressor patients) is reported in the paper. Thyroid tissue and blood T-cell repertoires from six or seven Graves' hyperthyroidism patients were also compared in the study. Study-level results and caveats: In validation, the model predicted progression to ophthalmopathy with 60% to 71% sensitivity and 72% to 75% specificity, a median of around six months before onset. Sample size was not statistically predetermined, and blinding of investigators to group allocation was not performed. Most expanded thyroid clonotypes (frequency above 0.001) were also detected in blood, suggesting blood repertoires may reflect thyroid immune responses. A model built on a 13 V-J signature distinguished ophthalmopathy from stable hyperthyroidism, reaching approximately 89% sensitivity and 81.08% specificity in cross-validation and 80%/75% in testing.

This clonotype was observed at least ten times. This clone's antigen is unknown. No base qualities exist here, and no much larger clone lies one base off it. Amplification of TCR beta CDR3 regions was carried out from RNA transcripts. A first-round RT-PCR of the TCR CDR3 used the HTBI primer set with the Qiagen OneStep RT-PCR kit. Libraries were constructed in a second round of multiplex PCR, after which size selection and purification were performed. Libraries were sequenced paired-end with 100 bp reads on an Illumina HiSeq2000. As for the original processing: SOAPnuke was used to process the raw data, throwing out any read that contained adapters or uncalled bases, had a mean Phred below 15, or lacked an exact constant-primer or identifier match. High-quality paired reads were merged with COPE v1.2.5, and unique nucleotide sequences were defined as clonotypes. Clonotypes were aligned to IMGT TRBV, TRBD and TRBJ reference segments using MiTCR v1.1. The analysis was restricted to V-J combinations with a frequency above 0.0001, which together covered over 99% of the repertoires. A TCS score was defined as the ratio of F50 (clonal expansion) to E x V (chaos), with BLOSUM62-based TCRdist applied between CDR3 peptides within each V-J. Welch's t-statistics and random forest reduced fewer than 600 V-J features to 13, which were used in a naive Bayes classifier (R e1071). The public reads were reanalyzed by TCRdb: fastp trimming at Q25, MiXCR alignment, in-frame beta chains only. A single entry per CDR3 protein holds the most common genes and DNA from its merged rows. TCRdb, not the authors, supplied the V and J calls. Recorded for this sample are roughly 240,000 distinct CDR3 sequences; about a sixth of them occurred a single time. Together, the top ten hold 28% of the sample.

Ophthalmopathy patients had moderately to severely active disease, with a Clinical Activity Score of 3 or more, a NOSPECS grade of 4 or more, and a disease duration of less than 3 months. The study excluded patients with uncontrolled infections, other autoimmune diseases, pregnancy or lactation. Clinical symptoms, serum thyroxine and TRAb, thyroid ultrasound, and orbital computed tomography formed the basis for the diagnoses. Ficoll-Paque density gradient centrifugation was used to isolate PBMCs from under 11 ml of fresh peripheral blood. Total RNA was extracted with Trizol reagent, and quality was checked on an Agilent 2100 Bioanalyzer. V is clipped by 5 bases and J by 0 bases, and the sequence between their germline boundaries is 7 bases long. CDR1 KGHSH and CDR2 LQKENI are derived from the germline V gene. Counted from cysteine to phenylalanine, this CDR3 has 13 amino acids. Only the CDR3 DNA stays, 39 bases, in frame from base 1.

The sample consisted of blood. This receptor was taken from a woman younger than 35 with Graves' ophthalmopathy. The chain is made from TRBV18 and TRBJ1-2; the D segment cannot be called with confidence. For the CDR3, the sequence is CASSSGANYGYTF. The DNA sequence is TGTGCCAGCTCATCTGGGGCTAACTATGGCTACACCTTC.